These 27 T cell receptor beta chains originate from one sample sequenced in a study of cytomegalovirus exposure and HLA in healthy donors. TCRdb's table, derived via immunoSEQ multiplex PCR, lists solely in-frame clones and lacks some. Of 50,000 to 70,000 clones detected, 85% to 95% appear once; the ten largest clones hold less than 7%. Sample: PBMCs. The source is a woman aged 18-35 years in good health and CMV-seropositive.

In DNA form, the CDR3 reads TGTGCCAGCAGTCCCGGGACTAGCCGAATTAATGAGCAGTTCTTC. This sequence encodes CASSPGTSRINEQFF. This sequence joins TRBV6-1 and TRBJ2-1; 9 bases are a match to TRBD2. The J segment lost 7 bases and the V segment lost 5 bases, leaving 9 bases of the junction unmatched. The CDR3 loop spans 15 amino acids. CDR1 is MNHNS and CDR2 is SASEGT in the germline V gene.

The chain uses TRBV6-5 and TRBJ2-1, with D maybe TRBD2 (6 bases). V lost 7 bases to trimming and J lost 9 bases, with 16 bases between them. Germline assignment: CDR1 MNHEY and CDR2 SVGAGI. This CDR3 contains 13 residues. The CDR3 protein is CASTRVGSGEQFF. The DNA for the CDR3 is TGTGCCAGCACCCGTGTCGGGAGCGGTGAGCAGTTCTTC.

The genes are TRBV21-1 and TRBJ2-2; the table calls TRBD2, which could not be checked here. TRBV21-1 is given as a pseudogene. This CDR3 spans 16 amino acids. The CDR3 spells CASSIRGSRDTGELFF. The CDR3 DNA follows: TGTGCCAGCAGCATTCGCGGGAGTCGGGACACCGGGGAGCTGTTTTTT.

The chain combines TRBV11-2 with TRBJ2-1; D is perhaps TRBD2 (6 bases). Germline V gene sequence: CDR1 SGHAT, CDR2 FQNNGV. Trimming shortened V by 2 bases and J by 4 bases, and 15 bases separated the two germline ends. The length of the CDR3 is 16 residues. CDR3 in amino acids: CASSLSSGRGYNEQFF. The CDR3 nucleotides are TGTGCCAGCAGCTTATCGAGCGGGCGCGGGTACAATGAGCAGTTCTTC.

This clone was detected only a few times. This chain joins TRBV2 and TRBJ2-7; D might be TRBD1 (5 bases). CDR1 SNHLY and CDR2 FYNNEI come from the germline V gene. This CDR3 is built from 13 residues. V lost 3 bases, J lost 3 bases, and 9 bases lay in between. CDR3 loop: CASSERQHYEQYF. CDR3 in DNA: TGTGCCAGCAGTGAGAGACAGCACTACGAGCAGTACTTC.

The V gene is TRBV19, the J gene TRBJ2-2, with D unresolved. V lost 7 bases and J lost 1, with 10 bases in between. The germline gives CDR1 LNHDA, CDR2 SQIVND (reference sequence). This CDR3 contains 14 residues. CDR3 region: CASKREMNTGELFF. In DNA form, the CDR3 reads TGTGCCAGTAAGCGAGAAATGAACACCGGGGAGCTGTTTTTT.

J is TRBJ2-5 and V is TRBV9; tentatively, D is TRBD2 (5 bases). Germline assignment: CDR1 SGDLS and CDR2 YYNGEE. The CDR3 consists of 12 residues. Trimming took 7 bases from V and 3 from J, leaving 10 bases between them. The CDR3 loop reads CASGGSEETQYF. CDR3 nucleotide sequence: TGTGCCAGCGGAGGTTCAGAAGAGACCCAGTACTTC. Looking up the rest from reference TRBV9 and TRBJ2-5 gives the full variable domain: DSGVTQTPKHLITATGQRVTLRCSPRSGDLSVYWYQQSLDQGLQFLIQYYNGEERAKGNILERFSAQQFPDLHSELNLSSLELGDSALYFCASGGSEETQYFGPGTRLLVL.

This chain links TRBV15 with TRBJ2-7; TRBD2 might be the D (6 bases). This CDR3 spans 14 amino acids. The ends were cut back, 1 base at V and 6 bases at J, with 13 bases in the middle. From germline, CDR1 is LNHNV and CDR2 YYDKDF (reference sequence). The CDR3 nucleotides are TGTGCCACCAGCAGAGGTTTCGGGAGTAGCGAGCAGTACTTC. This translates into CATSRGFGSSEQYF.

J is TRBJ2-5 and V is TRBV5-4; D might be TRBD2 (6 bases). The CDR3 has 14 residues. Trimming left V 0 bases short and J 7 bases short, with 13 bases between. Germline V gives CDR1 SGHNT, CDR2 YYREEE (reference sequence). The CDR3 DNA reads as TGTGCCAGCAGCTTGGAGACTAGAGGTGGGACCCAGTACTTC. Translated: CASSLETRGGTQYF.

The rearrangement joins TRBV5-1 to TRBJ1-6, with 7 bases fitting TRBD1. V trimming: 4 bases; J trimming: 7 bases; junction bases outside the gene matches: 8. Germline CDR1 and CDR2: SGHRS and YFSETQ. CDR3 length: 15 amino acids. As DNA, the CDR3 is TGCGCCAGCAGCGTTACCGGGACAGACAATTCACCCCTCCACTTT. Residues: CASSVTGTDNSPLHF.

The chain has TRBV5-5 and TRBJ2-4, with 12 bases matching TRBD1. The germline V gene encodes CDR1 SGHKS and CDR2 YYEKEE (reference sequence). V gave up 1 base and J gave up 15 bases; unmatched junction bases: 5. This CDR3 has 13 amino acids. The CDR3 DNA sequence: TGTGCCAGCAGCTTGAAGGGACAGGGGGCCGGGTACTTC. It specifies CASSLKGQGAGYF.

The V gene is TRBV28, the J gene TRBJ2-3; possible D gene TRBD2, 5 bases. Deletions cut 3 bases from V and 3 bases from J, with 13 bases between. CDR1 and CDR2 from the germline V gene are MDHEN and SYDVKM. The CDR3 totals 15 residues. In nucleotides, the CDR3 is TGTGCCAGCAGTTTGGGCAGGCGAGGGACAGATACGCAGTATTTT. Translating it yields CASSLGRRGTDTQYF.

The chain uses TRBV5-4 and TRBJ2-5, with D maybe TRBD2 (6 bases). V was pared by 0 bases and J by 0 bases, with 12 bases between. Germline V gene sequence: CDR1 SGHNT, CDR2 YYREEE (reference sequence). The CDR3 is 16 residues long. This chain's CDR3 is CASSLARAGYQETQYF. Written as DNA, the CDR3 is TGTGCCAGCAGCTTGGCTAGAGCGGGCTACCAAGAGACCCAGTACTTC.

V usage is TRBV2 and J usage is TRBJ1-5; D perhaps matches TRBD1 (6 bases). Trimming took 3 bases from V and 1 from J, leaving 10 bases between them. The V gene's germline CDR1 is SNHLY and CDR2 FYNNEI. The CDR3 runs to 15 residues. The CDR3 DNA follows: TGTGCCAGCAGTGAGGGGACAATAAGCAATCAGCCCCAGCATTTT. This translates into CASSEGTISNQPQHF. The whole variable domain, remainder taken from reference TRBV2 and TRBJ1-5, is EPEVTQTPSHQVTQMGQEVILRCVPISNHLYFYWYRQILGQKVEFLVSFYNNEISEKSEIFDDQFSVERPDGSNFTLKIRSTKLEDSAMYFCASSEGTISNQPQHFGDGTRLSIL.

This clone is a singleton in its sample. The gene calls are TRBV27 and TRBJ1-5; 8 bases are a match to TRBD1. Trimming cost V 2 bases and J 5 bases; bases outside gene matches: 8. CDR3 length: 16 residues. Germline loops: CDR1 MNHEY, CDR2 SMNVEV (reference sequence). CDR3 loop: CASSLITGGYDQPQHF. The CDR3 region has the DNA TGTGCCAGCAGTTTAATAACAGGGGGATACGATCAGCCCCAGCATTTT.

The chain employs TRBV5-1 and TRBJ1-6, with 9 nucleotides matching TRBD1. The CDR3 has 16 residues. The trim removed 4 bases at V and 6 bases at J, leaving 8 bases unmatched. Germline-derived CDR1 and CDR2 are SGHRS and YFSETQ. The CDR3 region has the DNA TGCGCCAGCAGCGCCCGGGACAGGGCAATTAATTCACCCCTCCACTTT. This encodes CASSARDRAINSPLHF.

This clone was seen just once. The V and J genes are TRBV9 and TRBJ2-4; D remains unclear. V lost 1 base and J lost 8, with 10 bases in between. CDR3 length: 13 residues. Germline assignment: CDR1 SGDLS and CDR2 YYNGEE. CDR3 in DNA: TGTGCCAGCAGCGTATACTTAGAGGACATTCAGTACTTC. Translation gives CASSVYLEDIQYF.

The chain joins TRBV5-4 to TRBJ2-5, with D tentatively TRBD2 (5 bases). Germline CDR1 reads SGHNT; CDR2 reads YYREEE (reference sequence). CDR3 length: 15 residues. V was trimmed by 2 bases and J by 5 bases, leaving 16 bases between them. CDR3 DNA: TGTGCCAGCAGCTTAAAAACGGACTCCACGGAGACCCAGTACTTC. This gives the protein CASSLKTDSTETQYF.

The rearrangement uses TRBV4-3 and TRBJ1-2; 12 bases fit TRBD1. This CDR3 has 15 residues. The trim removed 4 bases at V and 8 bases at J, leaving 8 bases unmatched. CDR1 is LGHNA and CDR2 is YSLEER in the germline V gene. CDR3 loop: CASSPRDRGPEGYTF. The CDR3 DNA is TGCGCCAGCAGCCCCCGGGACAGGGGGCCGGAAGGCTACACCTTC.

V gene TRBV7-9 combines with J gene TRBJ2-7; 8 nucleotides match TRBD2. Germline CDR1 is SEHNR and CDR2 is FQNEAQ (reference sequence). With V trimmed by 0 bases and J by 5 bases, 6 bases remained unmatched. The CDR3 runs 15 residues. For the CDR3, the DNA is TGTGCCAGCAGCTTAGCCCAGCGGGAGAGGGACGAGCAGTACTTC. Amino acid sequence: CASSLAQRERDEQYF. Supplemented by reference TRBV7-9 and TRBJ2-7, the full variable domain reads DTGVSQNPRHKITKRGQNVTFRCDPISEHNRLYWYRQTLGQGPEFLTYFQNEAQLEKSRLLSDRFSAERPKGSFSTLEIQRTEQGDSAMYLCASSLAQRERDEQYFGPGTRLTVT.

V and J are TRBV7-9 and TRBJ1-1; D is unclear. Germline V gene lookup returns CDR1 SEHNR and CDR2 FQNEAQ (reference sequence). The CDR3 sequence is 12 residues long. Deletions cut 5 bases from V and 7 bases from J, with 11 bases between. The CDR3 loop is CASSLTIYEAFF. As DNA, the CDR3 is TGTGCCAGCAGCCTAACGATTTATGAAGCTTTCTTT. The entire variable domain, with the rest obtained from reference TRBV7-9 and TRBJ1-1, is as follows: DTGVSQNPRHKITKRGQNVTFRCDPISEHNRLYWYRQTLGQGPEFLTYFQNEAQLEKSRLLSDRFSAERPKGSFSTLEIQRTEQGDSAMYLCASSLTIYEAFFGQGTRLTVV.

The chain couples TRBV5-4 to TRBJ1-4, with a weak D call TRBD1 (5 bases). The germline V gene has CDR1 SGHNT and CDR2 YYREEE (reference sequence). The CDR3 runs 13 residues. The V gene lost 2 bases and the J gene lost 5 bases, with 7 bases spanning the gap. CDR3 region: CASSLQVNEKLFF. The CDR3 nucleotides are TGTGCCAGCAGCTTACAGGTGAATGAAAAACTGTTTTTT.

The chain employs TRBV15 and TRBJ2-1, with 8 nucleotides matching TRBD2. The CDR3 consists of 16 residues. Germline V lookup: CDR1 LNHNV, CDR2 YYDKDF (reference sequence). With 0 bases clipped from V and 6 bases from J, the junction kept 7 bases outside the gene matches. DNA for the CDR3: TGTGCCACCAGCAGAGAACCGACGGGGGGGCTCAATGAGCAGTTCTTC. This codes for CATSREPTGGLNEQFF.

This chain uses TRBV27 with TRBJ2-1; the D gene is possibly TRBD2 (6 bases). Germline V gene sequence: CDR1 MNHEY, CDR2 SMNVEV (reference sequence). The CDR3 runs to 13 residues. V lost 7 bases and J 4 bases, leaving 11 bases between the germline ends. CDR3 sequence: CASKTGDYNEQFF. The CDR3 DNA reads as TGTGCCAGCAAAACGGGAGATTACAATGAGCAGTTCTTC.

The chain joins TRBV7-2 to TRBJ1-1; TRBD1 might be the D (6 bases). Germline V CDR1 and CDR2: SGHTA, FQGNSA. CDR3 size: 14 residues. With 1 base removed from V and 5 bases from J, the gap between germline ends came to 11 bases. CDR3 DNA sequence: TGTGCCAGCAGCTTAGACGGAAGGGGGACTGAAGCTTTCTTT. This encodes CASSLDGRGTEAFF.

The CDR3 reads CASSIGWAYEPTQDNEQFF. The CDR3, as DNA: TGTGCCAGTAGTATAGGTTGGGCGTACGAGCCTACGCAAGACAATGAGCAGTTCTTC. The chain recombines TRBV19 with TRBJ2-1; D uncertain. CDR3 size: 19 residues. Germline CDR1 is LNHDA and CDR2 is SQIVND (reference sequence). V was clipped by 1 base and J by 5 bases, with 24 bases between them.

V and J are TRBV27 and TRBJ2-5; 7 bases match TRBD2. CDR1 is MNHEY and CDR2 is SMNVEV in the germline V gene (reference sequence). With 2 bases clipped from V and 1 base from J, the junction kept 7 bases outside the gene matches. The CDR3 is made up of 16 amino acids. This CDR3 reads CASSLAPGLVQETQYF. Written as DNA, the CDR3 is TGTGCCAGCAGTTTAGCCCCTGGACTAGTCCAAGAGACCCAGTACTTC.